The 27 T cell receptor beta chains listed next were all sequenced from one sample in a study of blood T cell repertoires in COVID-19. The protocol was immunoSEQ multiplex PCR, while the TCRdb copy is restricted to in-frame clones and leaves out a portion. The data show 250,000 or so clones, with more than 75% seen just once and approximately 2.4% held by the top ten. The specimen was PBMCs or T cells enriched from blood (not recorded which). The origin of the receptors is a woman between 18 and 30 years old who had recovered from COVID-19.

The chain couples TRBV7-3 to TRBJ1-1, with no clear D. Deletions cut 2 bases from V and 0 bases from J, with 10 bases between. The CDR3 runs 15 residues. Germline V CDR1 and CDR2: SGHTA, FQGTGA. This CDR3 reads CASSLLTQVNTEAFF. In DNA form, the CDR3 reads TGTGCCAGCAGCTTATTAACGCAGGTGAACACTGAAGCTTTCTTT.

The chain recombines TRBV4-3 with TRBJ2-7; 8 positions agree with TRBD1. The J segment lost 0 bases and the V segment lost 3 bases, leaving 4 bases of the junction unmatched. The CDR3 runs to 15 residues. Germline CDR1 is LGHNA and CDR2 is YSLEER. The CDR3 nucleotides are TGCGCCAGCAGCCAGGACGACAGGGGCTCCTACGAGCAGTACTTC. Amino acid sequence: CASSQDDRGSYEQYF.

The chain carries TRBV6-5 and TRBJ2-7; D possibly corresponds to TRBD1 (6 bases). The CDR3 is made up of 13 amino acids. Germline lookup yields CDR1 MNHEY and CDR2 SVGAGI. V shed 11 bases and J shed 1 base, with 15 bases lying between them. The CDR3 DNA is TGTGCCTCTTCACAGGGTCCTTCCTACGAGCAGTACTTC. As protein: CASSQGPSYEQYF.

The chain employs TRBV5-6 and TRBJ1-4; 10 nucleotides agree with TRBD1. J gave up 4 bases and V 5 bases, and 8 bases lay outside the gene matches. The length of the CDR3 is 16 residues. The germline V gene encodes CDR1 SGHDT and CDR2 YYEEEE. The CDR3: CASRRRTGGINEKLFF. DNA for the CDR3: TGTGCCAGCAGACGCCGGACAGGGGGTATTAATGAAAAACTGTTTTTT.

The CDR3 DNA follows: TGTGCCAGCAGTTTGGGGACTACCCCAGATACGCAGTATTTT. It encodes CASSLGTTPDTQYF. The chain links TRBV28 to TRBJ2-3, with TRBD2 matching over 7 bases. CDR1 and CDR2 (germline): MDHEN, SYDVKM. The CDR3 has 14 amino acids. The ends lost 3 bases at V and 4 bases at J; junction bases unmatched: 4.

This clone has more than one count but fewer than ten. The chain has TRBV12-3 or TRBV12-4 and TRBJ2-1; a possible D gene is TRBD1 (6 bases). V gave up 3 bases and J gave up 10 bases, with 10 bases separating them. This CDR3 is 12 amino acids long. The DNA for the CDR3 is TGTGCCAGCAGTTTCAGGGGTCGGGAGCAGTTCTTC. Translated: CASSFRGREQFF.

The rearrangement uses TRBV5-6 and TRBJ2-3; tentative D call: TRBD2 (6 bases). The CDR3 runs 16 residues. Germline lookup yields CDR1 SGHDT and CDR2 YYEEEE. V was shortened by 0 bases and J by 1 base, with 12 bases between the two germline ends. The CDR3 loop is CASSLVVAGRTDTQYF. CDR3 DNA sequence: TGTGCCAGCAGCTTGGTTGTCGCGGGGCGCACAGATACGCAGTATTTT.

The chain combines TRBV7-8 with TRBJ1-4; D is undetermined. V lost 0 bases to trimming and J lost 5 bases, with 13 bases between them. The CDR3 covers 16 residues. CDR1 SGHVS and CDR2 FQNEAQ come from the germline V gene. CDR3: CASSLARVSPNEKLFF. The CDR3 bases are TGTGCCAGCAGCTTAGCGCGGGTCAGCCCAAATGAAAAACTGTTTTTT.

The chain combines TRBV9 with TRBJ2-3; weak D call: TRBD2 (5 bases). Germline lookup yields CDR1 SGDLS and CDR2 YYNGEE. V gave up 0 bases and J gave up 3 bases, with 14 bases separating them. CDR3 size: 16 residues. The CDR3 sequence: CASSVDPAATTDTQYF. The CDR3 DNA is TGTGCCAGCAGCGTAGACCCAGCGGCGACAACAGATACGCAGTATTTT.

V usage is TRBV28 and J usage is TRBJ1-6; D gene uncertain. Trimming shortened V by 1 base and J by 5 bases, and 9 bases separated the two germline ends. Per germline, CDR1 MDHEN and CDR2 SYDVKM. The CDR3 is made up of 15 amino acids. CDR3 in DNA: TGTGCCAGCAGTTTATTAAGCGGGGATAATTCACCCCTCCACTTT. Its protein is CASSLLSGDNSPLHF. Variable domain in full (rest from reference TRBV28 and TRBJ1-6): DVKVTQSSRYLVKRTGEKVFLECVQDMDHENMFWYRQDPGLGLRLIYFSYDVKMKEKGDIPEGYSVSREKKERFSLILESASTNQTSMYLCASSLLSGDNSPLHFGNGTRLTVT.

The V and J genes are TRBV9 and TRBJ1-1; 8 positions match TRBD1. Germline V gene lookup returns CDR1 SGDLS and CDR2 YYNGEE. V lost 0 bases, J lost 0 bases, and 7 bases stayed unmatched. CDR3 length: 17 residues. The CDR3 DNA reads TGTGCCAGCAGCGTAGGGCAGGGGGCCGGAGTGAACACTGAAGCTTTCTTT. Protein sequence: CASSVGQGAGVNTEAFF.

The CDR3 DNA follows: TGTGCCAGCTCACGAAGCAGGGACACTGAAGCTTTCTTT. As protein: CASSRSRDTEAFF. The gene calls are TRBV18 and TRBJ1-1, with D tentatively TRBD1 (5 bases). The V and J ends lost 4 bases and 3 bases respectively, with 9 bases between them. In germline, CDR1 is KGHSH, CDR2 LQKENI. The CDR3 has 13 residues.

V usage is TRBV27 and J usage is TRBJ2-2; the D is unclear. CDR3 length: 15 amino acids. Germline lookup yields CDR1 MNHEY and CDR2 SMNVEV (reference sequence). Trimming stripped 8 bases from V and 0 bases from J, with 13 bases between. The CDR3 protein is CASSLESPNTGELFF. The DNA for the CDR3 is TGTGCCAGCTCCCTTGAGTCCCCGAACACCGGGGAGCTGTTTTTT.

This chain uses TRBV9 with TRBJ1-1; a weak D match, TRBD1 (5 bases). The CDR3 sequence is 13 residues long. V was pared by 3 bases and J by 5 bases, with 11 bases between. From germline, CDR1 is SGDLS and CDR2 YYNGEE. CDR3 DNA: TGTGCCAGCAGCGCGGGGGGGAGGACTGAAGCTTTCTTT. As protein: CASSAGGRTEAFF. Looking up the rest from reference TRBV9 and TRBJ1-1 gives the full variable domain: DSGVTQTPKHLITATGQRVTLRCSPRSGDLSVYWYQQSLDQGLQFLIQYYNGEERAKGNILERFSAQQFPDLHSELNLSSLELGDSALYFCASSAGGRTEAFFGQGTRLTVV.

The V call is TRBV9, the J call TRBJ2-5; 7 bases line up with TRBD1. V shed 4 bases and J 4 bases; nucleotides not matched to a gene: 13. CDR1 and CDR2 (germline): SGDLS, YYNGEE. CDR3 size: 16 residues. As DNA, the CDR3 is TGTGCCAGCAGCAACCGACGGACAGGCCGGGGAGAGACCCAGTACTTC. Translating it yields CASSNRRTGRGETQYF.

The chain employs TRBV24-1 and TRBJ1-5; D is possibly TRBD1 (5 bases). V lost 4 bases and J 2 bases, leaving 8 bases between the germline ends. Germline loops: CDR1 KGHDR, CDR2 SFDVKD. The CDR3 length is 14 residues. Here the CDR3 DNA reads TGTGCCACCAGTGAGGGGGGGGGCAATCAGCCCCAGCATTTT. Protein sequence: CATSEGGGNQPQHF.

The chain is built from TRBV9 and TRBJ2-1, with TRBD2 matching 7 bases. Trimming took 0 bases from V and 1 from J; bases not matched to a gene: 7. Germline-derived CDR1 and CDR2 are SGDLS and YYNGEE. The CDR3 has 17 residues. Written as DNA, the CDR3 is TGTGCCAGCAGCGTAGGGGGCGGGAGTGGGTCCTACAATGAGCAGTTCTTC. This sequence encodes CASSVGGGSGSYNEQFF.

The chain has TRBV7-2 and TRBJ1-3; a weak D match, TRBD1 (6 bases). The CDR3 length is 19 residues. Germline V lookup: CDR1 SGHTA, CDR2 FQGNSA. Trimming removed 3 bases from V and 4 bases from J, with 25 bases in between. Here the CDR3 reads CASSFFPSAGGASGNTIYF. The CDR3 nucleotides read TGTGCCAGCAGCTTTTTTCCCTCCGCGGGGGGCGCATCGGGAAACACCATATATTTT. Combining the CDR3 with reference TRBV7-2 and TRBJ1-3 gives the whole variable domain GAGVSQSPSNKVTEKGKDVELRCDPISGHTALYWYRQSLGQGLEFLIYFQGNSAPDKSGLPSDRFSAERTGGSVSTLTIQRTQQEDSAVYLCASSFFPSAGGASGNTIYFGEGSWLTVV.

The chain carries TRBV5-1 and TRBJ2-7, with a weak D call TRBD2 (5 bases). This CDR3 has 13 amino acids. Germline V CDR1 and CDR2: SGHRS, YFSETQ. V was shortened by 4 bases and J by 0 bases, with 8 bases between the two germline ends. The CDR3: CASSTRDSYEQYF. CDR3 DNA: TGCGCCAGCAGCACCCGGGACTCCTACGAGCAGTACTTC.

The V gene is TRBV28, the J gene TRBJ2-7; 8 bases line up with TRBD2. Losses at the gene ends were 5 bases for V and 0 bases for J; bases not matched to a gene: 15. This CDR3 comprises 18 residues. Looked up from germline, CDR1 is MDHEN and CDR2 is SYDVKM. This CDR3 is CASSPLPPGGRTSYEQYF. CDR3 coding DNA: TGTGCCAGCAGTCCCTTACCCCCTGGCGGGAGGACCTCCTACGAGCAGTACTTC.

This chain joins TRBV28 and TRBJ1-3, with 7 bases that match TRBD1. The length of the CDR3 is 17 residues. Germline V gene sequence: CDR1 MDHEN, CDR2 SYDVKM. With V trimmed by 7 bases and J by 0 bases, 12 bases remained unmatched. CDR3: CASTSPGTAYSGNTIYF. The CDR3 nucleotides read TGTGCCAGCACCAGTCCCGGGACAGCGTACTCTGGAAACACCATATATTTT.

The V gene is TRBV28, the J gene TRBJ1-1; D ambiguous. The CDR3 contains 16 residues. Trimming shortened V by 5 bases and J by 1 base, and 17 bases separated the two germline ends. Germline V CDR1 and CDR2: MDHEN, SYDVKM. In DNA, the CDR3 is TGTGCCAGCAGTCCCCCCGGGGTAGGGAAGAACACTGAAGCTTTCTTT. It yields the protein CASSPPGVGKNTEAFF.

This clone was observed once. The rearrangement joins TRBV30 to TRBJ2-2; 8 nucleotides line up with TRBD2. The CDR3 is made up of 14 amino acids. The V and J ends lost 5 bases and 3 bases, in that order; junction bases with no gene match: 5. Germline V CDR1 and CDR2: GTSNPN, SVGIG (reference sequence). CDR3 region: CAWSGTSDTGELFF. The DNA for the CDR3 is TGTGCCTGGTCCGGGACTAGTGACACCGGGGAGCTGTTTTTT.

CDR3 region: CASSLGQGREKLFF. The CDR3 DNA follows: TGCGCCAGCAGCTTGGGACAGGGGCGGGAAAAACTGTTTTTT. V and J are TRBV5-1 and TRBJ1-4; 8 positions match TRBD1. The CDR3 contains 14 residues. The germline CDR1 and CDR2 sequences are SGHRS and YFSETQ. V dropped 0 bases and J dropped 8; count of bases not matched to a gene: 3. Complete variable domain (other parts from reference TRBV5-1 and TRBJ1-4): KAGVTQTPRYLIKTRGQQVTLSCSPISGHRSVSWYQQTPGQGLQFLFEYFSETQRNKGNFPGRFSGRQFSNSRSEMNVSTLELGDSALYLCASSLGQGREKLFFGSGTQLSVL.

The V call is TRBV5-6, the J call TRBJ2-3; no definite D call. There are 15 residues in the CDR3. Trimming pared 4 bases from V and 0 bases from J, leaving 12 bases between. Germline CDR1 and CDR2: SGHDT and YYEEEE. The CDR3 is CASSGAIFSTDTQYF. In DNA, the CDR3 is TGTGCCAGCAGCGGAGCGATATTTAGCACAGATACGCAGTATTTT. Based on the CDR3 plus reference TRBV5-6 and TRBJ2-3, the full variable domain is DAGVTQSPTHLIKTRGQQVTLRCSPKSGHDTVSWYQQALGQGPQFIFQYYEEEERQRGNFPDRFSGHQFPNYSSELNVNALLLGDSALYLCASSGAIFSTDTQYFGPGTRLTVL.

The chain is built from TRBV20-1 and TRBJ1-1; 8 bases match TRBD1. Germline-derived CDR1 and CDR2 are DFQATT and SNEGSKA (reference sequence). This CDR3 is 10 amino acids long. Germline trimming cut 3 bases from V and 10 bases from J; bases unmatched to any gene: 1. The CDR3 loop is CSASGQGAFF. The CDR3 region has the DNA TGCAGTGCTAGCGGACAGGGAGCTTTCTTT.

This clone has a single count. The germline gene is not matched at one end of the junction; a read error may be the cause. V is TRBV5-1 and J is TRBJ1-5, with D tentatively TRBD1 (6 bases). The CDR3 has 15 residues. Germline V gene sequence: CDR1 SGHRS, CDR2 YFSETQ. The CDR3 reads CPSSLGGGSNQPQHF. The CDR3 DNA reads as TGCCCCAGCAGCTTGGGGGGGGGCAGCAATCAGCCCCAGCATTTT.